The source of this T cell receptor beta chain is a study of blood T cell repertoires in COVID-19. Study-wide background: COVID-19 samples, acute and convalescent, were from the United States, Italy and Spain. T cells, B-cell-depleted T cells, or PBMCs supplied cDNA or gDNA.

Germline V gene data show CDR1 as KGHDR and CDR2 as SFDVKD. V shed 3 bases and J 5 bases; nucleotides not matched to a gene: 4. The CDR3 covers 14 residues. In the source study's methods: The assay estimated nucleated cells by amplifying reference gene primers. Using immunoSEQ multiplex PCR, the repertoire was profiled, and TCRdb retains in-frame clones only, with some absent. V, J and clone size are taken as reported in that table, and D and trimming were inferred from the DNA itself. Found here are a few hundred thousand clones, approximately 89% of them singletons; the top ten hold about 9.8%. The origin of this receptor is a man aged 40-50 years who had recovered from COVID-19. The chain uses TRBV24-1 and TRBJ2-5, with 8 bases that match TRBD1. The specimen sequenced was peripheral blood. CDR3 sequence (DNA): TGTGCCACCAGTGATCCTCGACAGGGGGAGACCCAGTACTTC. Encoded protein: CATSDPRQGETQYF.